This T cell receptor (beta chain) was sequenced during a study of cytomegalovirus exposure and HLA in healthy donors. Study outcomes and limitations: In a later analysis, a missense DCLRE1C variant was linked to TCR beta V- and J-gene trimming.

Per germline, CDR1 MNHEY and CDR2 SMNVEV (reference sequence). There are 15 residues in the CDR3. V was cut by 6 bases and J by 3 bases, with 18 bases left in between. Primers included in the PCR were 60 Vbeta and 13 Jbeta primers. Some clones are missing from TCRdb's copy, which holds only in-frame ones; the method was immunoSEQ multiplex PCR. The sample table sets out around 75,000 clones. Notes on this clone: No antigen is known for it.

The chain combines TRBV27 with TRBJ2-7, with D possibly matching TRBD2 (6 bases). The sequence was collected from a boy aged 10-17 years in good health and CMV-seronegative. The sequencing input was PBMCs. CDR3 region: CASSQNAGSHYEQYF. The DNA for the CDR3 is TGTGCCAGCAGCCAAAACGCGGGGTCCCACTACGAGCAGTACTTC.